One sample yielded the 31 T cell receptor beta chains listed below, sequenced in a study of a mutant IDH1 vaccine in newly diagnosed glioma. No antigen is known for these receptors. Time point reported: week 11, during vaccination. Topical imiquimod accompanied each vaccine dose, which consisted of 300 ug of mutant IDH1 20-mer peptide. Some clones are missing from TCRdb's copy, which holds only in-frame ones; the method was immunoSEQ multiplex PCR. Here the sample spans approximately 64,000 clones, around 84% being singletons. Sequencing used PBMCs, obtained from a glioma patient whose treatment included an IDH1 peptide vaccine. These receptors were collected from a woman between 45 and 60 years old with glioma.

This rearrangement joins TRBV7-8 to TRBJ1-2; possible D gene TRBD1, 6 bases. The V gene's germline CDR1 is SGHVS and CDR2 FQNEAQ. The CDR3 sequence is 14 residues long. Trimming took 5 bases from V and 2 from J, leaving 12 bases between them. The CDR3 DNA follows: TGTGCCAGCAGCCCCGCGCAGGGGAACTATGGCTACACCTTC. Amino acid sequence: CASSPAQGNYGYTF.

The J gene is TRBJ2-1, the V gene TRBV27; 7 nucleotides agree with TRBD2. The V segment lost 6 bases and the J segment 8 bases; nucleotides outside the gene matches: 7. The length of the CDR3 is 13 residues. The germline CDR1 and CDR2 sequences are MNHEY and SMNVEV (reference sequence). The CDR3 coding sequence is TGTGCCAGCAGCCCCGGGACTATCCATGAGCAGTTCTTC. As protein: CASSPGTIHEQFF.

V and J are TRBV6-1 and TRBJ1-5; D unclear. V gave up 1 base and J gave up 5 bases, with 9 bases separating them. The CDR3 is 14 amino acids. The germline V gene encodes CDR1 MNHNS and CDR2 SASEGT. The CDR3 nucleotides read TGTGCCAGCAGTGAAGAGGCGGCCTATCAGCCCCAGCATTTT. This codes for CASSEEAAYQPQHF.

The rearrangement uses TRBV2 and TRBJ2-2; D may be TRBD1 (7 bases). The germline V gene has CDR1 SNHLY and CDR2 FYNNEI. The CDR3 extends over 14 amino acids. V shed 8 bases and J shed 1 base, with 11 bases lying between them. The CDR3 is CASAGQLNTGELFF. The CDR3, as DNA: TGTGCCAGCGCGGGACAGCTGAACACCGGGGAGCTGTTTTTT.

The chain joins TRBV9 to TRBJ1-1; D gene uncertain. V lost 0 bases and J 1 base, leaving 4 bases between the germline ends. Looked up from germline, CDR1 is SGDLS and CDR2 is YYNGEE. The CDR3 spans 13 residues. CDR3 DNA: TGTGCCAGCAGCGTAGCGCGGAACACTGAAGCTTTCTTT. Translating gives CASSVARNTEAFF. Complete variable domain (other parts from reference TRBV9 and TRBJ1-1): DSGVTQTPKHLITATGQRVTLRCSPRSGDLSVYWYQQSLDQGLQFLIQYYNGEERAKGNILERFSAQQFPDLHSELNLSSLELGDSALYFCASSVARNTEAFFGQGTRLTVV.

The gene calls are TRBV5-1 and TRBJ1-4; D unclear. Trimming shortened V by 0 bases and J by 3 bases, and 6 bases separated the two germline ends. This CDR3 region has 14 residues. CDR1 and CDR2 (germline): SGHRS, YFSETQ. CDR3 bases: TGCGCCAGCAGCTTGGAGGCAGCTAATGAAAAACTGTTTTTT. Its protein product is CASSLEAANEKLFF.

This sequence joins TRBV2 and TRBJ2-5, with D uncertain. The CDR3 extends over 15 amino acids. Trimming cost V 6 bases and J 2 bases, with 16 bases left between them. Germline CDR1 SNHLY, CDR2 FYNNEI. In DNA form, the CDR3 reads TGTGCCAGCAGCCTCATTGGGATGATTCAAGAGACCCAGTACTTC. Translating gives CASSLIGMIQETQYF.

This clone was counted only a few times. This sequence joins TRBV7-3 and TRBJ1-1; D remains ambiguous. Trimming removed 1 base from V and 1 base from J, with 7 bases in between. The CDR3 runs to 14 residues. The germline V gene encodes CDR1 SGHTA and CDR2 FQGTGA. CDR3 sequence: CASSLMSKNTEAFF. The CDR3 nucleotides are TGTGCCAGCAGCTTAATGTCGAAGAACACTGAAGCTTTCTTT. Together with reference TRBV7-3 and TRBJ1-1, the CDR3 gives the full variable domain: GAGVSQTPSNKVTEKGKYVELRCDPISGHTALYWYRQSLGQGPEFLIYFQGTGAADDSGLPNDRFFAVRPEGSVSTLKIQRTERGDSAVYLCASSLMSKNTEAFFGQGTRLTVV.

The CDR3 nucleotides read TGTGCCAGCAGTTTAGGCCCCCCGGCTACAGGGGTTGGGAGTGTGCAGTACTTC. The encoded protein is CASSLGPPATGVGSVQYF. This chain links TRBV27 with TRBJ2-7; 7 bases line up with TRBD1. The CDR3 consists of 18 residues. Losses at the gene ends were 2 bases for V and 9 bases for J; bases not matched to a gene: 22. Germline V gene sequence: CDR1 MNHEY, CDR2 SMNVEV (reference sequence).

The chain joins TRBV6-1 to TRBJ1-1; TRBD1 might be the D (6 bases). Trimming cost V 1 base and J 10 bases, with 13 bases left between them. Per germline, CDR1 MNHNS and CDR2 SASEGT. The CDR3 is 13 amino acids. This CDR3 is CASSEGNRGAAFF. The CDR3 nucleotides read TGTGCCAGCAGTGAAGGAAATAGGGGGGCAGCTTTCTTT.

This clone showed up many times. The chain is built from TRBV6-5 and TRBJ1-3; D gene uncertain. Trimming left V 4 bases short and J 7 bases short, with 11 bases between. This CDR3 is 13 amino acids long. Germline lookup yields CDR1 MNHEY and CDR2 SVGAGI. The DNA of the CDR3 is TGTGCCAGCAGTTCCTCATCCCGCAACACCATATATTTT. Protein: CASSSSSRNTIYF.

This chain connects TRBV7-9 to TRBJ2-1; D possibly corresponds to TRBD1 (7 bases). Trimming pared 5 bases from V and 15 bases from J, leaving 17 bases between. Germline CDR1 is SEHNR and CDR2 is FQNEAQ (reference sequence). CDR3 size: 12 residues. The CDR3 region has the DNA TGTGCCAGCAGCCATGGAGGGGGCAGGGCGTTCTTC. It yields the protein CASSHGGGRAFF.

V is TRBV9 and J is TRBJ2-3, with D tentatively TRBD1 or TRBD2 (5 bases each). Trimming removed 0 bases at V and 0 bases at J, with 11 bases between. CDR3 size: 16 residues. Germline V gene lookup returns CDR1 SGDLS and CDR2 YYNGEE. Written as DNA, the CDR3 is TGTGCCAGCAGCGTAGCTATGAGGGGTAGCACAGATACGCAGTATTTT. Amino acids: CASSVAMRGSTDTQYF.

This rearrangement joins TRBV19 to TRBJ1-3; D not certain. Germline V gene sequence: CDR1 LNHDA, CDR2 SQIVND (reference sequence). Trimming took off 1 base at V and 0 bases at J, with 7 bases between the two ends. This CDR3 comprises 15 residues. The DNA of the CDR3 is TGTGCCAGTAGTATAGGACTGAGCTCTGGAAACACCATATATTTT. This codes for CASSIGLSSGNTIYF. Together with reference TRBV19 and TRBJ1-3, the CDR3 gives the full variable domain: DGGITQSPKYLFRKEGQNVTLSCEQNLNHDAMYWYRQDPGQGLRLIYYSQIVNDFQKGDIAEGYSVSREKKESFPLTVTSAQKNPTAFYLCASSIGLSSGNTIYFGEGSWLTVV.

The V call is TRBV7-2, the J call TRBJ1-2; D may be TRBD1 (5 bases). The V gene lost 5 bases and the J gene lost 8 bases, with 12 bases spanning the gap. This CDR3 is 12 amino acids long. Per germline, CDR1 SGHTA and CDR2 FQGNSA. The CDR3 DNA reads as TGTGCCAGCAGCCCAGGGACTTGGGGCTACACCTTC. Translation: CASSPGTWGYTF. Drawing the rest from reference TRBV7-2 and TRBJ1-2, the complete variable domain is GAGVSQSPSNKVTEKGKDVELRCDPISGHTALYWYRQSLGQGLEFLIYFQGNSAPDKSGLPSDRFSAERTGGSVSTLTIQRTQQEDSAVYLCASSPGTWGYTFGSGTRLTVV.

This clone has just a few counts. The gene calls are TRBV21-1 and TRBJ1-2. TRBV21-1 is noted as a pseudogene. The length of the CDR3 is 14 residues. Here the CDR3 reads CASSWGGAAGGYTF. CDR3 DNA sequence: TGTGCCAGCAGCTGGGGGGGGGCAGCTGGTGGCTACACCTTC.

The genes are TRBV25-1 and TRBJ1-1; no reliable D call. The CDR3 spans 11 residues. The germline V and J ends were trimmed by 4 bases and 3 bases, with 3 bases remaining between them. Germline V gives CDR1 MGHDK, CDR2 SYGVNS. The CDR3 protein is CASSVDTEAFF. Written as DNA, the CDR3 is TGTGCCAGCAGTGTGGACACTGAAGCTTTCTTT.

The chain combines TRBV2 with TRBJ2-2; the match to TRBD2 covers 9 bases. Looked up from germline, CDR1 is SNHLY and CDR2 is FYNNEI. The CDR3 length is 15 residues. V gave up 7 bases and J gave up 5 bases; unmatched junction bases: 8. CDR3 amino acids: CASKRASGVTGELFF. The DNA for the CDR3 is TGTGCCAGCAAAAGGGCTAGCGGGGTAACCGGGGAGCTGTTTTTT.

The rearrangement joins TRBV5-1 to TRBJ2-2; weak D call: TRBD2 (6 bases). Germline CDR1 reads SGHRS; CDR2 reads YFSETQ. Deletions cut 0 bases from V and 6 bases from J, with 12 bases between. CDR3 length: 15 residues. In DNA, the CDR3 is TGCGCCAGCAGCTTGGAATTATCGGGGGCCGGGGAGCTGTTTTTT. Protein sequence: CASSLELSGAGELFF.

The V gene is TRBV5-1, the J gene TRBJ2-5; 7 bases fit TRBD1. CDR1 is SGHRS and CDR2 is YFSETQ in the germline V gene. The CDR3 runs to 17 residues. V was pared by 3 bases and J by 1 base, with 12 bases of the junction left unmatched. Written as DNA, the CDR3 is TGCGCCAGCAGCTCTCTAGGGCAGGGGGTATCCCAAGAGACCCAGTACTTC. The encoded protein is CASSSLGQGVSQETQYF.

This chain joins TRBV6-6 and TRBJ1-4; D is undetermined. This CDR3 region has 16 residues. Trimming removed 0 bases at V and 5 bases at J, with 13 bases between. Germline CDR1 is MNHNY and CDR2 is SVGAGI (reference sequence). The chain's CDR3 is CASSYSAVQANEKLFF. Written as DNA, the CDR3 is TGTGCCAGCAGTTACTCCGCAGTCCAGGCAAATGAAAAACTGTTTTTT.

The J gene is TRBJ1-1, the V gene TRBV6-5; a weak D match, TRBD1 (5 bases). V shed 6 bases and J shed 5 bases, with 13 bases lying between them. This CDR3 contains 13 residues. Germline loops: CDR1 MNHEY, CDR2 SVGAGI. The CDR3 DNA reads TGTGCCAGCAGAAGAGGACAAAGTACTGAAGCTTTCTTT. This codes for CASRRGQSTEAFF.

V usage is TRBV4-1 and J usage is TRBJ2-1; a possible D gene is TRBD2 (6 bases). Germline assignment: CDR1 MGHRA and CDR2 YSYEKL. Trimming left V 1 base short and J 7 bases short, with 11 bases between. This CDR3 has 14 residues. The CDR3 nucleotides read TGCGCCAGCAGCCAAGGGGACCGGGGGAATGAGCAGTTCTTC. It is translated as CASSQGDRGNEQFF.

Worth noting for this clone: This sample includes further DNA sequences coding for the same CDR3. The chain carries TRBV29-1 and TRBJ1-1; D remains ambiguous. Trimming stripped 3 bases from V and 1 base from J, with 9 bases between. Germline V lookup: CDR1 SQVTM, CDR2 ANQGSEA. The CDR3 has 13 residues. CDR3 protein: CSVEALANTEAFF. CDR3 nucleotide sequence: TGCAGCGTTGAGGCTCTTGCGAACACTGAAGCTTTCTTT.

The rearrangement uses TRBV27 and TRBJ2-7; maybe TRBD1 (5 bases). Trimming cost V 1 base and J 5 bases, with 12 bases left between them. This CDR3 comprises 14 residues. Germline CDR1 is MNHEY and CDR2 is SMNVEV (reference sequence). CDR3 sequence reads: CASSLWKGYHEQYF. The DNA for the CDR3 is TGTGCCAGCAGTTTATGGAAGGGGTACCACGAGCAGTACTTC.

This clone was counted once. V gene TRBV4-1 combines with J gene TRBJ1-2; D gene ambiguous. V lost 1 base and J lost 1, with 10 bases in between. Germline V gives CDR1 MGHRA, CDR2 YSYEKL. The CDR3 runs 15 residues. This CDR3 reads CASSQGGYLNYGYTF. The CDR3 bases are TGCGCCAGCAGCCAAGGAGGTTATCTTAACTATGGCTACACCTTC.

This clone was detected only once. This chain joins TRBV19 and TRBJ1-3; perhaps TRBD1 as D (5 bases). Per the germline V gene, CDR1 is LNHDA and CDR2 is SQIVND (reference sequence). CDR3 length equals 16 residues. Trimming took off 4 bases at V and 0 bases at J, with 13 bases between the two ends. The CDR3 protein is CASSTRGRNSGNTIYF. The CDR3 region has the DNA TGTGCCAGTAGTACTCGGGGACGGAACTCTGGAAACACCATATATTTT.

This clone was counted a single time. The genes are TRBV29-1 and TRBJ1-2; no firm D call. CDR3 size: 10 residues. From germline, CDR1 is SQVTM and CDR2 ANQGSEA. Deletions cut 3 bases from V and 3 bases from J, with 2 bases between. In DNA, the CDR3 is TGCAGCGTTGATTACTATGGCTACACCTTC. Its protein is CSVDYYGYTF.

V gene TRBV5-4 combines with J gene TRBJ1-4, with D hard to call. The ends were cut back, 4 bases at V and 0 bases at J, with 7 bases in the middle. The germline gives CDR1 SGHNT, CDR2 YYREEE (reference sequence). CDR3 length: 14 amino acids. This CDR3 is CASSLFATNEKLFF. The CDR3 region has the DNA TGTGCCAGCAGCCTCTTTGCAACTAATGAAAAACTGTTTTTT.

This clone showed up just once. The V call is TRBV6-5, the J call TRBJ2-5; the D is unclear. This CDR3 has 11 amino acids. Trimming shortened V by 2 bases and J by 5 bases, and 3 bases separated the two germline ends. Germline V gives CDR1 MNHEY, CDR2 SVGAGI. The CDR3 DNA sequence: TGTGCCAGCAGTTACGGGGAGACCCAGTACTTC. This translates into CASSYGETQYF.

V and J are TRBV4-2 and TRBJ2-5; 10 bases are shared with TRBD2. V dropped 5 bases and J dropped 1; count of bases not matched to a gene: 4. This CDR3 is built from 15 residues. The germline CDR1 and CDR2 sequences are LGHNA and YNFKEQ. For the CDR3, the DNA is TGTGCCAGCAGCTTCCGGACTAGCGGCCAAGAGACCCAGTACTTC. This encodes CASSFRTSGQETQYF.